This T cell receptor beta chain stems from a study of regulatory T cells in long-lasting Graves disease. Time point meaning: newly diagnosed GD, antithyroid drugs for less than 3 months. Generation of the TCR library employed RNA extracted from PBMCs. Into tubes containing EDTA, nine milliliters of peripheral blood were drawn. This clonotype was recorded many times. Assembly of TCR beta libraries relied on iRepertoire HTBI primers together with Arm-PCR of CDR3 regions. TCRdb re-called the multiplex PCR reads with MiXCR, one entry per CDR3 protein. The data show roughly 420,000 distinct CDR3 sequences, with around 15% seen just once and roughly a sixth held by the top ten. This CDR3 is 15 amino acids long. Between the trimmed V and J ends, which lost 5 bases and 6 bases, there was a span of 18 bases. Looked up from germline, CDR1 is KGHSH and CDR2 is LQKENI. These same data were also listed under a study on T cells in Graves' hyperthyroidism and ophthalmopathy. That report notes: Investigators excluded patients with uncontrolled infection, other autoimmune disease, pregnancy or lactation. Blood held most thyroid clonotypes expanded above 0.001 frequency.

The material was peripheral blood mononuclear cells (PBMCs), obtained at new diagnosis, from a patient treated with antithyroid drugs. The chain joins TRBV18 to TRBJ2-3, with unresolved D. The receptor was isolated from a woman aged 45-60 years with Graves disease. The DNA of the CDR3 is TGTGCCAGCTCAGGGTTACCGCACGTGGTGGATACGCAGTATTTT. Translated: CASSGLPHVVDTQYF. Full variable domain (outside the CDR3, taken from reference TRBV18 and TRBJ2-3): NAGVMQNPRHLVRRRGQEARLRCSPMKGHSHVYWYRQLPEEGLKFMVYLQKENIIDESGMPKERFSAEFPKEGPSILRIQQVVRGDSAAYFCASSGLPHVVDTQYFGPGTRLTVL.